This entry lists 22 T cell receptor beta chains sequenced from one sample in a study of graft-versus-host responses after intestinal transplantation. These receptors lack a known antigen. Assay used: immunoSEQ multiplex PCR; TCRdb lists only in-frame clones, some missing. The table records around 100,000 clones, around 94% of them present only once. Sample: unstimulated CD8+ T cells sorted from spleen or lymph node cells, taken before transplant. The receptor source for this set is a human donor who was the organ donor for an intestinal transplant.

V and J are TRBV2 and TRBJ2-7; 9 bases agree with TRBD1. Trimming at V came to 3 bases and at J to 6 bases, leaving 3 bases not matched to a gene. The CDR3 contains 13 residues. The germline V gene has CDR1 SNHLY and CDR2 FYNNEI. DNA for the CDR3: TGTGCCAGCAGTGACGGACAGGGGCTCGAGCAGTACTTC. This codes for CASSDGQGLEQYF.

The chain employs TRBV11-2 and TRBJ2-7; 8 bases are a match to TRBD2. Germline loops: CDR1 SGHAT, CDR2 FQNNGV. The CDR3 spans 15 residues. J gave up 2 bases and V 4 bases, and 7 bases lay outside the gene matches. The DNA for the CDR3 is TGTGCCAGCAGCTCCGAAACTAGCGGACCCTACGAGCAGTACTTC. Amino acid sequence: CASSSETSGPYEQYF.

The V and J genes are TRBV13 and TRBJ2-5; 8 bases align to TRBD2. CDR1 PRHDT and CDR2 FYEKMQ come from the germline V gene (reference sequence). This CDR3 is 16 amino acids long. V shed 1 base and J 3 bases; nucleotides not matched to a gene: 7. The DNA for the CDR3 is TGTGCCAGCAGCTTAGTGGGACTAGAAGTAGAAGAGACCCAGTACTTC. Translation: CASSLVGLEVEETQYF.

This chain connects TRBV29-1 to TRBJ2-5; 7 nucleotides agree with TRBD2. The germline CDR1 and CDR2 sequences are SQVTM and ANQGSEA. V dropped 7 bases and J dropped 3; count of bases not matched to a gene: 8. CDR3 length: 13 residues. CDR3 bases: TGCAGCGCCGCGGGAGAGATTGAAGAGACCCAGTACTTC. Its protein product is CSAAGEIEETQYF.

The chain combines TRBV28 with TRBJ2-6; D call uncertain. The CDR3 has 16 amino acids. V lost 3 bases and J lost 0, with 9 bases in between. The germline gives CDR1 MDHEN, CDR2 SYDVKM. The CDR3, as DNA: TGTGCCAGCAGTTTGGGCAGTTCCTCTGGGGCCAACGTCCTGACTTTC. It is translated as CASSLGSSSGANVLTF.

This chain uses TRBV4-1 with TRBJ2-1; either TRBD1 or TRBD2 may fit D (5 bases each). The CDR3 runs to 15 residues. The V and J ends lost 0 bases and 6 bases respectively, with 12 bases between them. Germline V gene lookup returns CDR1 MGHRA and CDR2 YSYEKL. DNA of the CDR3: TGCGCCAGCAGCCAAGACCGGGGACCGATCAATGAGCAGTTCTTC. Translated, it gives CASSQDRGPINEQFF.

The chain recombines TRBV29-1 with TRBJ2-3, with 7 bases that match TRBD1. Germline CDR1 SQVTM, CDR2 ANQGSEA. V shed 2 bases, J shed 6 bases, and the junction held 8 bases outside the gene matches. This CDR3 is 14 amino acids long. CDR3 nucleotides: TGCAGCGTTGAAAACACAGGGGTTGGGGATACGCAGTATTTT. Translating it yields CSVENTGVGDTQYF.

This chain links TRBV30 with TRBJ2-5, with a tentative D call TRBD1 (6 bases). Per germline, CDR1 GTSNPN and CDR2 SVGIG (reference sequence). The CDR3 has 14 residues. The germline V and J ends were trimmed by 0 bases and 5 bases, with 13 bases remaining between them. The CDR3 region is CAWSVLGAMETQYF. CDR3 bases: TGTGCCTGGAGTGTACTGGGGGCCATGGAGACCCAGTACTTC.

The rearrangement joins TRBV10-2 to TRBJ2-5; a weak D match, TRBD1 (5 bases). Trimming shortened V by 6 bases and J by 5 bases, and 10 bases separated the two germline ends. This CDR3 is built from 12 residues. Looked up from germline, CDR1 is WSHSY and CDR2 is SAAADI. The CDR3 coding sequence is TGCGCCAGCAGCCAGGGTGCCGAGACCCAGTACTTC. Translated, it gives CASSQGAETQYF.

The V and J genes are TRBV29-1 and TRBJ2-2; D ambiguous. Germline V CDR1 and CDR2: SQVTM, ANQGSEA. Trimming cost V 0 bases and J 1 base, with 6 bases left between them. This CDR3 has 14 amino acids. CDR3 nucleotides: TGCAGCGTTGAAGATCTACTGAACACCGGGGAGCTGTTTTTT. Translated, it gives CSVEDLLNTGELFF.

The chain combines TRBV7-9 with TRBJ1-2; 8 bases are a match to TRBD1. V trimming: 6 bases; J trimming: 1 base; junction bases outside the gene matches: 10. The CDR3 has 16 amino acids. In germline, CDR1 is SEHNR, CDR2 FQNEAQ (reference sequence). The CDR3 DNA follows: TGTGCCAGCAGGAAGCCAGGGGGCGCAAGTAACTATGGCTACACCTTC. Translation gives CASRKPGGASNYGYTF.

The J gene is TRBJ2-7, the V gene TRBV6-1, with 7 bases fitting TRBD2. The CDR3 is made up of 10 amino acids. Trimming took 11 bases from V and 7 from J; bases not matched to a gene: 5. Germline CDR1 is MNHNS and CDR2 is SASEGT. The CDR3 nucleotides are TGTGCCGCCCTCGGGGGGGAGCAGTACTTC. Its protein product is CAALGGEQYF.

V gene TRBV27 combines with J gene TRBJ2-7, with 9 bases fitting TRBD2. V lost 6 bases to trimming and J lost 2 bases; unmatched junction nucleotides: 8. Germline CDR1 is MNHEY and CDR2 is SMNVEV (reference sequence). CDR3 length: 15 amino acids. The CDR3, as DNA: TGTGCCAGCAGGCGGGCGGGAGGGTATCCCTACGAGCAGTACTTC. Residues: CASRRAGGYPYEQYF.

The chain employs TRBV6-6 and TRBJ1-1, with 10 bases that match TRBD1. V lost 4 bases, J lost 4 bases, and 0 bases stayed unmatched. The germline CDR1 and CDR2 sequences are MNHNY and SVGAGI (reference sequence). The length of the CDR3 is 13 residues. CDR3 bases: TGTGCCAGCAGTTGGACAGGGGGCACTGAAGCTTTCTTT. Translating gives CASSWTGGTEAFF.

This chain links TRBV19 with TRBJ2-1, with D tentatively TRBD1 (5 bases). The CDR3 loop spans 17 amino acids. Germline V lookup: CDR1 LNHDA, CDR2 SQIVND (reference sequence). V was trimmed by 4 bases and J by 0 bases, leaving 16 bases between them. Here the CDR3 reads CASSTPYVQGSYNEQFF. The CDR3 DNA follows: TGTGCCAGTAGTACCCCTTATGTGCAGGGCTCCTACAATGAGCAGTTCTTC.

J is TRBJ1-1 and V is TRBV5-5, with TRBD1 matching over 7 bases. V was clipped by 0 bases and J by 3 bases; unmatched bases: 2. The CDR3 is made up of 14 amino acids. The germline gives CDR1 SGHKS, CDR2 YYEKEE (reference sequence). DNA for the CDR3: TGTGCCAGCAGCTTGGGTACAGGGGACACTGAAGCTTTCTTT. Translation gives CASSLGTGDTEAFF.

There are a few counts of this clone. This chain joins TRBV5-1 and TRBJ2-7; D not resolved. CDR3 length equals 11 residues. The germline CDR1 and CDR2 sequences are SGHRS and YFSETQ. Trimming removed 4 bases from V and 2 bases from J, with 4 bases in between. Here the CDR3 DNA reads TGCGCCAGCAGCGGGACCTACGAGCAGTACTTC. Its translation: CASSGTYEQYF.

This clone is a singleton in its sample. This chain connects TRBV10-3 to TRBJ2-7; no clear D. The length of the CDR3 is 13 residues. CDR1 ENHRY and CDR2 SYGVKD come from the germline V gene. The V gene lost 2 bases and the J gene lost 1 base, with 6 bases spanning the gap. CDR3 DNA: TGTGCCATCAGTGAGAAAGGATCCTACGAGCAGTACTTC. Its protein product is CAISEKGSYEQYF.

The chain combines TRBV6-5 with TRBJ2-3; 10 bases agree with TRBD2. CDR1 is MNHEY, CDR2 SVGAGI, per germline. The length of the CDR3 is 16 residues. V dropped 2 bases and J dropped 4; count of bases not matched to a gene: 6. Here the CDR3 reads CASSYIRTSGADTQYF. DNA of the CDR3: TGTGCCAGCAGTTACATCCGGACTAGCGGCGCAGATACGCAGTATTTT.

CDR3 residues: CSVVETEPNTGELFF. The CDR3 bases are TGCAGCGTTGTCGAGACGGAACCTAACACCGGGGAGCTGTTTTTT. The chain links TRBV29-1 to TRBJ2-2; D gene unclear. The CDR3 spans 15 residues. V lost 4 bases and J lost 2, with 14 bases in between. The germline V gene has CDR1 SQVTM and CDR2 ANQGSEA.

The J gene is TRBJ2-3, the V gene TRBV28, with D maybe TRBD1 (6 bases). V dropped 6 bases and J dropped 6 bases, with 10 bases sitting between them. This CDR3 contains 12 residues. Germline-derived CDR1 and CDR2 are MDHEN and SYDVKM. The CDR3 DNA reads TGTGCCAGCAGGAAGACAGGTGATACGCAGTATTTT. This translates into CASRKTGDTQYF.

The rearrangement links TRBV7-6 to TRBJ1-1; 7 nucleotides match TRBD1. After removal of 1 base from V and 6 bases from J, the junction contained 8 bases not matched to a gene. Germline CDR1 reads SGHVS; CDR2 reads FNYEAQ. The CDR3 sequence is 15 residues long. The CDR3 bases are TGTGCCAGCAGCTTAGTGGGAGGGGGCGCCGCTGAAGCTTTCTTT. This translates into CASSLVGGGAAEAFF. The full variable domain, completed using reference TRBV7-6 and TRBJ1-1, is GAGVSQSPRYKVTKRGQDVALRCDPISGHVSLYWYRQALGQGPEFLTYFNYEAQQDKSGLPNDRFSAERPEGSISTLTIQRTEQRDSAMYRCASSLVGGGAAEAFFGQGTRLTVV.